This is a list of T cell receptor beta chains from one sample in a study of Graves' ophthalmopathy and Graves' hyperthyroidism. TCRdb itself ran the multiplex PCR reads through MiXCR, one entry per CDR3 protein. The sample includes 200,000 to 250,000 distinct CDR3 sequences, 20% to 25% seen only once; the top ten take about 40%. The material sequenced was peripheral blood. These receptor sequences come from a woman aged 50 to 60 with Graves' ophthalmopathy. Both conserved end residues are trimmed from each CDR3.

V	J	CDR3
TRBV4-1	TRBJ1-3	ASSQVSRGGGGGNTIY
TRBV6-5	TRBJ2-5	ASSYVGIVSTQY
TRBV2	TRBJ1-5	ASSGVLSDQPQH
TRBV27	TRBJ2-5	ASSLSIAGAVETQY
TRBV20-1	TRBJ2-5	SAAAGVSETQY
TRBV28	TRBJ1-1	ASSPRVGTEAF
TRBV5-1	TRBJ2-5	ASSPGLAGEVGETQY
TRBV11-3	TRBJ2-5	ASSRREVETQY
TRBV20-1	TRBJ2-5	SALNGRMVETQY
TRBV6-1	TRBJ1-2	ASSERTGVT
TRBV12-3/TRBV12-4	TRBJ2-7	ASSLRAGRSLYEQY
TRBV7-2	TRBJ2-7	ASSSSGSTVYEQY
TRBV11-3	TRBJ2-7	ASSGQQGEQY
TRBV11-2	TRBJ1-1	ASSLPAFETVTEAF
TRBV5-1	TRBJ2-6	ASSLDRTGANVLT
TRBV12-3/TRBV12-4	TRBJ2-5	ASRETGRGTQY
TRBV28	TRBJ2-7	ASFDRAYEQY
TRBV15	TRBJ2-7	ATSRDTRVTGGEQY
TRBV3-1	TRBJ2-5	ASSQGAGVRTQY
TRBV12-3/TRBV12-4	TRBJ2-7	ASSQPAGLYEQY
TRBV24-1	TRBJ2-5	ATSESLQGKLSETQY
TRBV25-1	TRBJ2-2	ASTGSRTGELF